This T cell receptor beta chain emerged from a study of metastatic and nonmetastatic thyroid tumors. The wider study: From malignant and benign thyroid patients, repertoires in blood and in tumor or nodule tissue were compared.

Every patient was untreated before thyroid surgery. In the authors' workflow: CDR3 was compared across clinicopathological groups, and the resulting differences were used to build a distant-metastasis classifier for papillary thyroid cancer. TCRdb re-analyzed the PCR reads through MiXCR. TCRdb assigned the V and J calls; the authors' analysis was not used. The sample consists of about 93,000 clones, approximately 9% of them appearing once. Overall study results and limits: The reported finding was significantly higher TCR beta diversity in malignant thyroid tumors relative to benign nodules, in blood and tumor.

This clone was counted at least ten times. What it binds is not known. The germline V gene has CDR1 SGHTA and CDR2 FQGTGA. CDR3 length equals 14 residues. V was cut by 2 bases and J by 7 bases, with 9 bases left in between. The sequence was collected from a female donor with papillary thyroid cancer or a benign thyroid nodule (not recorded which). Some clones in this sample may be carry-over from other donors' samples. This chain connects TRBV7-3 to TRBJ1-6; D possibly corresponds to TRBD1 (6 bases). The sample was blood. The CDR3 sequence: CASSLEGGNSPLHF. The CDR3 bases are TGTGCCAGCAGCTTAGAAGGGGGAAATTCACCCCTCCACTTT.